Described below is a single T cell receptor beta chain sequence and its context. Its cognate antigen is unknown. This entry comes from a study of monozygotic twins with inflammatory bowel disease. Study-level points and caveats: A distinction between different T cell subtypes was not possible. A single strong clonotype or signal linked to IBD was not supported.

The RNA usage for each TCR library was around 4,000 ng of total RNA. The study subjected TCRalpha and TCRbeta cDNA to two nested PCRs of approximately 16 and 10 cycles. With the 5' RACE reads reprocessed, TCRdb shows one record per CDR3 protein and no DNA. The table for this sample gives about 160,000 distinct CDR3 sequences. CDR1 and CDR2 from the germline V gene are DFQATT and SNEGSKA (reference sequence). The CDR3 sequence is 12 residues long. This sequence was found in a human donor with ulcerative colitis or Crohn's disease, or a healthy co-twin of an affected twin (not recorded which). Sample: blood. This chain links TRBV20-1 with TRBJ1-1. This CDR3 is CSAVPRITEAFF.